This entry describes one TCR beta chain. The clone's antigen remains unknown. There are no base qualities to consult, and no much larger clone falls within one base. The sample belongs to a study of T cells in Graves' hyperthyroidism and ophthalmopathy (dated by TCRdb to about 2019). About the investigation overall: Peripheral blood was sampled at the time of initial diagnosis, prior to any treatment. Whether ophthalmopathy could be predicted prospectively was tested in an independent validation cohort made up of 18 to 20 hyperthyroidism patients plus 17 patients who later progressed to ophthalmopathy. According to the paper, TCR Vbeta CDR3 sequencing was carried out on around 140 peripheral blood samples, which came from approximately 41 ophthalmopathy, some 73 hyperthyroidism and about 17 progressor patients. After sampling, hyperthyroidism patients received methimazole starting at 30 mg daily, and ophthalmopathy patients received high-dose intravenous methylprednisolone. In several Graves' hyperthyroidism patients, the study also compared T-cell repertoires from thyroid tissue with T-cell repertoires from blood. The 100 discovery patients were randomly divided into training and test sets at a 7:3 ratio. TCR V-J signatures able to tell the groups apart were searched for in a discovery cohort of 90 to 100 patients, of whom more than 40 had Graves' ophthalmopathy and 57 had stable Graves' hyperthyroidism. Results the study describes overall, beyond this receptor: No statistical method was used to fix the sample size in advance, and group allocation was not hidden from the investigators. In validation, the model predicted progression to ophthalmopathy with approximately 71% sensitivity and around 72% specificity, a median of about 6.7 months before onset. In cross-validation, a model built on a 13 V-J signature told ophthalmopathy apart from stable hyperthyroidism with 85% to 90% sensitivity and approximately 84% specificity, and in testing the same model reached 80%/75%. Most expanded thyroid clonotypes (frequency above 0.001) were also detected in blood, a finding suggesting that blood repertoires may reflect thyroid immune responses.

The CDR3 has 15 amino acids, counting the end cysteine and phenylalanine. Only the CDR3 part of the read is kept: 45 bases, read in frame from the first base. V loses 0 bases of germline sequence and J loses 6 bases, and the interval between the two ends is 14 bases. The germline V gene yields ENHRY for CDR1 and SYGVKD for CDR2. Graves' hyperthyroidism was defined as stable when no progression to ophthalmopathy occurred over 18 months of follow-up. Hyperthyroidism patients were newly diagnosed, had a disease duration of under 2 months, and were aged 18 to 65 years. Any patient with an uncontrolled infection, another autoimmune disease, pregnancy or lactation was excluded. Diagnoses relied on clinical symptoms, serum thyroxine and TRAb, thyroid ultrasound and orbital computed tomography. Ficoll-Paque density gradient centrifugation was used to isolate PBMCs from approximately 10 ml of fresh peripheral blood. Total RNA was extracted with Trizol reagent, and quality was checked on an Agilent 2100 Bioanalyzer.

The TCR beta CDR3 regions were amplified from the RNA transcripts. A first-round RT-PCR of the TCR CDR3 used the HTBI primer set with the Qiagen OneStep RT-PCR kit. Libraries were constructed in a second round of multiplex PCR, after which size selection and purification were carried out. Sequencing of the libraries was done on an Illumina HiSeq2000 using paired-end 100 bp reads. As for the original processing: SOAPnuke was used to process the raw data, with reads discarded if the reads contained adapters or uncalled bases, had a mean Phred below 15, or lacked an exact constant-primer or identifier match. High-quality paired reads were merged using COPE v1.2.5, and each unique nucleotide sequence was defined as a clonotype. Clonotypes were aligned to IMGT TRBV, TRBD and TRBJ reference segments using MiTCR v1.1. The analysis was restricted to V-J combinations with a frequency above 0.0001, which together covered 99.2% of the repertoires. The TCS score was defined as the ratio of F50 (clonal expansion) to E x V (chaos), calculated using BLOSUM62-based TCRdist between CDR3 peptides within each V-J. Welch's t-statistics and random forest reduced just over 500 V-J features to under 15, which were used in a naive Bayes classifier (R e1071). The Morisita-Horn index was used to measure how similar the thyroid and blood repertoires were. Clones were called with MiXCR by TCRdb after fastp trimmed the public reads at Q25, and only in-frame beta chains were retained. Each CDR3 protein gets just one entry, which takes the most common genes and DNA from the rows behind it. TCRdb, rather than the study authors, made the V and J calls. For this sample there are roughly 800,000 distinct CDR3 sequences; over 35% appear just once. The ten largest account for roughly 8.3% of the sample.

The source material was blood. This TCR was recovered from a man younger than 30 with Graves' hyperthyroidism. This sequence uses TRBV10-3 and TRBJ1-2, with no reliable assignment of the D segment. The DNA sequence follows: TGTGCCATCAGTGAGTCGTCGTCGGCAGGAAATGGCTACACCTTC. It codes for CAISESSSAGNGYTF.